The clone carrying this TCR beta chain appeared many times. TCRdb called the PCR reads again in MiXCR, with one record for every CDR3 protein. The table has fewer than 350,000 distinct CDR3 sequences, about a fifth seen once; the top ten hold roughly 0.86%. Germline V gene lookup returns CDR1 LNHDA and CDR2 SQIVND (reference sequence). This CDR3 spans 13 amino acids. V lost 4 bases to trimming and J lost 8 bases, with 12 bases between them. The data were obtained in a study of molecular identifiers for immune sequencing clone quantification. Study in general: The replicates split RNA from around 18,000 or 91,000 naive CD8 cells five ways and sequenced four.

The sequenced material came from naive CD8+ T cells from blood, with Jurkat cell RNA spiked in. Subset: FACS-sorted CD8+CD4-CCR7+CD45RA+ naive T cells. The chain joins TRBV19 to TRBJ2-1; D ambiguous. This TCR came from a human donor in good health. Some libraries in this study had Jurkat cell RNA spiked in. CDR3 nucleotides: TGTGCCAGTAGTACGGCGGAGTCCGATGAGCAGTTCTTC. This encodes CASSTAESDEQFF.